This entry lists 6 T cell receptor beta chains sequenced from one sample in a study of blood T cell repertoires in COVID-19 (TCRdb year 2020). Library preparation employed the immunoSEQ multiplex PCR assay. Held by TCRdb, this immuneACCESS table contains in-frame sequences only and omits some clones. Under half of the omission traces to an unresolved V gene where checked; the cause of the rest is unknown. The sample records 150,000 to 200,000 clones, over 85% of which are singletons. 15% to 20% of the sample comes from the top ten. The sample was peripheral blood. These receptors all come from a man in his 60s with active or convalescent COVID-19.

This sequence joins TRBV10-1 and TRBJ2-1; a weak D match, TRBD2 (5 bases). V was trimmed by 2 bases and J by 4 bases, leaving 6 bases between them. There are 13 residues in the CDR3. Germline V CDR1 and CDR2: WNHNN, SYGVQD (reference sequence). The CDR3 DNA follows: TGCGCCAGCAGTGAGCCGGGGTACAATGAGCAGTTCTTC. Protein: CASSEPGYNEQFF.

V and J are TRBV11-3 and TRBJ1-5, with TRBD1 matching over 8 bases. CDR3 length: 20 amino acids. The trim removed 4 bases at V and 0 bases at J, leaving 17 bases unmatched. The V gene's germline CDR1 is SGHNT and CDR2 YENEEA. As DNA, the CDR3 is TGTGCCAGCAGCTCATCTCCGGGACAGGAGTTCCTTAATAGCAATCAGCCCCAGCATTTT. It translates to CASSSSPGQEFLNSNQPQHF.

V and J are TRBV21-1 and TRBJ2-3; no check of the table's D call, TRBD2, against the DNA was made. TRBV21-1 counts as a pseudogene. The CDR3 spans 15 residues. Here the CDR3 DNA reads TGTGCCAGCAGCATCAGGACGGGAAACACAGATACGCAGTATTTT. As protein: CASSIRTGNTDTQYF.

In this sample, this clone turned up once. The rearrangement joins TRBV29-1 to TRBJ1-3; D is ambiguous. The V gene lost 2 bases and the J gene lost 4 bases, with 6 bases spanning the gap. Germline lookup yields CDR1 SQVTM and CDR2 ANQGSEA. The length of the CDR3 is 12 residues. The CDR3 loop is CSVEFGGNTIYF. DNA for the CDR3: TGCAGCGTTGAATTCGGGGGAAACACCATATATTTT.

V gene TRBV19 combines with J gene TRBJ1-2, with TRBD1 matching over 12 bases. The CDR3 is made up of 16 amino acids. The germline V gene encodes CDR1 LNHDA and CDR2 SQIVND (reference sequence). Losses at the gene ends were 5 bases for V and 5 bases for J; bases not matched to a gene: 9. The CDR3 sequence: CASSPGTGGSRYGYTF. The CDR3 nucleotides are TGTGCCAGTAGTCCCGGGACAGGGGGCTCCCGTTATGGCTACACCTTC.

The V gene is TRBV5-1, the J gene TRBJ2-7, with 7 bases aligning to TRBD1. This CDR3 region has 16 residues. The V segment lost 4 bases and the J segment 2 bases; nucleotides outside the gene matches: 12. Germline V gene sequence: CDR1 SGHRS, CDR2 YFSETQ. The CDR3 protein is CASSLKDRDLTYEQYF. The CDR3 region has the DNA TGCGCCAGCAGCCTAAAAGACAGGGACCTTACCTACGAGCAGTACTTC.